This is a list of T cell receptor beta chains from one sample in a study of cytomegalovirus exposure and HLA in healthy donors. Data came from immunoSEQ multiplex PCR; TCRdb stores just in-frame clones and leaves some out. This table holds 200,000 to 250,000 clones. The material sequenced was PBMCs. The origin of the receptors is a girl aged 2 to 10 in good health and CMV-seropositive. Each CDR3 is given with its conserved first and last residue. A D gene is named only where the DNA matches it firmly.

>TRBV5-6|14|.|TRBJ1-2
CASSLGGDPYGYTF
TGTGCCAGCAGCCTGGGCGGGGATCCCTATGGCTACACCTTC
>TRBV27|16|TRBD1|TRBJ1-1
CASSFSGTGANTEAFF
TGTGCCAGCAGTTTCTCCGGGACAGGGGCTAACACTGAAGCTTTCTTT
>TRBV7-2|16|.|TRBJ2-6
CASSLGGSGGANVLTF
TGTGCCAGCAGCTTGGGGGGTTCTGGTGGGGCCAACGTCCTGACTTTC
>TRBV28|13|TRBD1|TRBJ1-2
CASSSQGDYGYTF
TGTGCCAGCAGTTCCCAGGGGGACTATGGCTACACCTTC
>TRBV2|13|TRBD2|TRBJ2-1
CASSATGGSEQFF
TGTGCCAGCAGTGCCACGGGAGGGAGTGAGCAGTTCTTC
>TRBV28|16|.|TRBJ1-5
CASSSGRRGSNQPQHF
TGTGCCAGCAGTTCGGGCAGACGGGGGAGCAATCAGCCCCAGCATTTT
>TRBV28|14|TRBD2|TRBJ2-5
CASSDVAGEETQYF
TGTGCCAGCAGTGATGTAGCGGGAGAGGAGACCCAGTACTTC
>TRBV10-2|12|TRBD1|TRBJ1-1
CASRDRGTEAFF
TGCGCCAGCCGGGACAGGGGTACTGAAGCTTTCTTT
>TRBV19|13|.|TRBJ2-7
CASSRRGNNEQYF
TGTGCCAGTAGCCGTCGAGGGAACAACGAGCAGTACTTC
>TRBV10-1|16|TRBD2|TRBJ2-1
CASSQSSGQSYNEQFF
TGCGCCAGCAGCCAATCTAGCGGGCAGTCGTACAATGAGCAGTTCTTC
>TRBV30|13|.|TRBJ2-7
CAWTSASSYEQYF
TGTGCCTGGACTAGCGCGAGCTCCTACGAGCAGTACTTC
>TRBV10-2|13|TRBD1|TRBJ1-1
CASRPGQGTEAFF
TGCGCCAGCAGACCGGGACAGGGCACTGAAGCTTTCTTT
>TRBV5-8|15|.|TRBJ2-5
CASSLDMAGPETQYF
TGTGCCAGCAGCTTGGATATGGCGGGACCAGAGACCCAGTACTTC
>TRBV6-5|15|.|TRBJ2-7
CASSYWGPGPHEQYF
TGTGCCAGCAGTTACTGGGGGCCAGGTCCCCACGAGCAGTACTTC
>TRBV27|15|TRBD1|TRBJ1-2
CASSNRGRGDYGYTF
TGTGCCAGCAGTAACAGGGGAAGGGGAGACTATGGCTACACCTTC
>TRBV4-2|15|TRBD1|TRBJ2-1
CASSQEAGGFDEQFF
TGTGCCAGCAGCCAAGAAGCAGGGGGCTTCGATGAGCAGTTCTTC
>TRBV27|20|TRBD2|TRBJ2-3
CASSLLEGMTSGTSTDTQYF
TGTGCCAGCAGTTTATTGGAGGGGATGACTAGCGGGACCAGCACAGATACGCAGTATTTT
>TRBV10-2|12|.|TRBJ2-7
CASSPTSYEQYF
TGCGCCAGCAGTCCCACTAGCTACGAGCAGTACTTC
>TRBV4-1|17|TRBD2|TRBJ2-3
CASSPSPAGGVTDTQYF
TGCGCCAGCAGCCCCTCGCCGGCGGGAGGGGTCACAGATACGCAGTATTTT
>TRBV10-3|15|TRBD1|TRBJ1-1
CAISEGRGQHTEAFF
TGTGCCATCAGTGAGGGACGGGGACAGCACACTGAAGCTTTCTTT
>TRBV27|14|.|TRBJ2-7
CASSPTGSTYEQYF
TGTGCCAGCAGCCCCACCGGGAGTACCTACGAGCAGTACTTC
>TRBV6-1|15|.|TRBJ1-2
CASSEADGFSQGYTF
TGTGCCAGCAGTGAAGCTGACGGGTTCTCTCAGGGCTACACCTTC
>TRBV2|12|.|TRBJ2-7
CASIGGLYEQYF
TGTGCCAGCATAGGCGGCCTCTACGAGCAGTACTTC
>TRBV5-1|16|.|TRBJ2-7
CASSPGHRGGTYEQYF
TGCGCCAGCAGTCCTGGTCACAGGGGGGGGACCTACGAGCAGTACTTC
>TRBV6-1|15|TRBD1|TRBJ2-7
CASSEVGTGVYEQYF
TGTGCCAGCAGTGAAGTAGGGACAGGGGTGTACGAGCAGTACTTC
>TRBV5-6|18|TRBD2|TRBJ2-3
CASSLDLVLAGETDTQYF
TGTGCCAGCAGCTTGGATTTGGTACTAGCGGGAGAAACAGATACGCAGTATTTT